The 16 T cell receptor beta chains listed next were all sequenced from one sample in a study of cytomegalovirus exposure and HLA in healthy donors. PCR involved 60 Vbeta and 13 Jbeta primers. Sequencing was performed with immunoSEQ multiplex PCR; in TCRdb, only in-frame clones are kept and a portion is missing. This sample has under 170,000 clones, with approximately 85% found just once. Sequencing was carried out using PBMCs. The origin of the receptors is a man between 45 and 60 years old in good health and CMV-seropositive.

The chain joins TRBV6-5 to TRBJ2-7, with TRBD1 as a possible D gene (6 bases). CDR1 is MNHEY and CDR2 is SVGAGI in the germline V gene. Trimming cost V 2 bases and J 2 bases, with 10 bases left between them. The CDR3 length is 14 residues. In DNA form, the CDR3 reads TGTGCCAGCAGTTACGGGGGCAGTCCCTACGAGCAGTACTTC. Its translation is CASSYGGSPYEQYF.

By proportion, this clone is large. The rearrangement links TRBV7-9 to TRBJ2-7, with a weak D call TRBD1 (5 bases). This CDR3 is 17 amino acids long. Germline V gene lookup returns CDR1 SEHNR and CDR2 FQNEAQ (reference sequence). V lost 0 bases to trimming and J lost 2 bases, with 17 bases between them. In nucleotides, the CDR3 is TGTGCCAGCAGCTTAGCGCAGGGCGGTGTTGTAGCCTACGAGCAGTACTTC. Protein product: CASSLAQGGVVAYEQYF.

As to this clone: The DNA is omitted, as the CDR3 cannot be located on it reliably, and the CDR3 follows TCRdb's listing. The chain carries TRBV2 and TRBJ1-3; the DNA was not compared with TRBD1, the D call given in the table. Inclusive of both ends, the CDR3 amounts to 16 amino acids. The germline V gene has CDR1 SNHLY and CDR2 FYNNEI. CDR3 region: CASILDISFHGNTIYF.

This clone was detected once. The chain combines TRBV5-1 with TRBJ2-7, with D tentatively TRBD1 (6 bases). V lost 3 bases and J 5 bases, leaving 18 bases between the germline ends. The length of the CDR3 is 15 residues. Germline lookup yields CDR1 SGHRS and CDR2 YFSETQ. Here the CDR3 reads CASSSDSTPMDEQYF. The CDR3 DNA follows: TGCGCCAGCAGCTCGGACAGTACTCCCATGGACGAGCAGTACTTC.

The chain carries TRBV7-9 and TRBJ1-1, with D unresolved. The CDR3 consists of 15 residues. V shed 3 bases and J shed 0 bases, with 11 bases lying between them. The germline V gene has CDR1 SEHNR and CDR2 FQNEAQ (reference sequence). The CDR3 DNA follows: TGTGCCAGCAGCTTTACTCTAGATATGAACACTGAAGCTTTCTTT. Protein sequence: CASSFTLDMNTEAFF.

The genes are TRBV9 and TRBJ1-2; 8 bases match TRBD1. CDR3 length: 16 residues. In germline, CDR1 is SGDLS, CDR2 YYNGEE. The V gene end was trimmed by 3 bases and the J gene end by 2 bases; junction bases not matched to a gene: 9. The CDR3 reads CASSAGQVLLNYGYTF. The CDR3 coding sequence is TGTGCCAGCAGCGCGGGACAGGTCCTGCTAAACTATGGCTACACCTTC.

The rearrangement links TRBV7-9 to TRBJ2-7; TRBD1 aligns across 8 bases. With 5 bases clipped from V and 4 bases from J, the junction kept 13 bases outside the gene matches. This CDR3 comprises 16 residues. CDR1 and CDR2 from the germline V gene are SEHNR and FQNEAQ (reference sequence). CDR3 residues: CASSPKPRTGKYEQYF. Here the CDR3 DNA reads TGTGCCAGCAGCCCGAAACCGAGGACAGGGAAGTACGAGCAGTACTTC.

V and J are TRBV5-4 and TRBJ1-2; 7 bases line up with TRBD1. Germline V gene lookup returns CDR1 SGHNT and CDR2 YYREEE (reference sequence). The junction had 11 bases not matched to a gene; V was cut back by 5 bases and J by 7 bases. The CDR3 has 14 amino acids. The chain's CDR3 is CASRTDRASIGYTF. CDR3 nucleotides: TGTGCCAGCAGGACAGACAGGGCTTCTATTGGCTACACCTTC.

The rearrangement links TRBV7-9 to TRBJ2-7; 8 positions match TRBD1. Unmatched junction bases numbered 6, after V lost 5 bases and J lost 0 bases. The CDR3 runs 15 residues. In germline, CDR1 is SEHNR, CDR2 FQNEAQ (reference sequence). The CDR3 region has the DNA TGTGCCAGCAGCCTCGGACAGGGACCCTCCTACGAGCAGTACTTC. Translated: CASSLGQGPSYEQYF.

The rearrangement links TRBV6-1 to TRBJ2-2, with TRBD1 matching over 7 bases. The V gene end was trimmed by 6 bases and the J gene end by 0 bases; junction bases not matched to a gene: 4. CDR3 size: 15 residues. Germline lookup yields CDR1 MNHNS and CDR2 SASEGT. This chain's CDR3 is CASRGTAANTGELFF. The DNA for the CDR3 is TGTGCCAGCAGAGGGACAGCAGCGAACACCGGGGAGCTGTTTTTT.

The chain is built from TRBV6-6 and TRBJ2-7; TRBD1 is a possible D gene (5 bases). This CDR3 is 15 amino acids long. V was clipped by 2 bases and J by 4 bases, with 15 bases between them. Germline CDR1 is MNHNY and CDR2 is SVGAGI (reference sequence). CDR3 amino acids: CASSYGAVGIYEQYF. CDR3 coding DNA: TGTGCCAGCAGTTACGGGGCGGTGGGGATTTACGAGCAGTACTTC.

J is TRBJ2-3 and V is TRBV5-1; 7 nucleotides align to TRBD2. CDR1 SGHRS and CDR2 YFSETQ come from the germline V gene. The length of the CDR3 is 16 residues. The V segment lost 2 bases and the J segment 0 bases; nucleotides outside the gene matches: 6. The CDR3 reads CASSFGAGDSTDTQYF. The CDR3 DNA reads TGCGCCAGCAGCTTTGGGGCGGGAGACAGCACAGATACGCAGTATTTT.

This chain uses TRBV7-9 with TRBJ2-3; TRBD2 agrees at 10 bases. The ends lost 1 base at V and 3 bases at J; junction bases unmatched: 7. This CDR3 is 17 amino acids long. CDR1 is SEHNR, CDR2 FQNEAQ, per germline (reference sequence). The CDR3 region is CASSLGLAGVETDTQYF. The CDR3 DNA sequence: TGTGCCAGCAGCTTAGGGCTAGCGGGAGTCGAGACAGATACGCAGTATTTT.

This clone came up a few times. The V and J genes are TRBV6-6 and TRBJ1-6; the match to TRBD1 covers 9 bases. This CDR3 spans 13 amino acids. V shed 5 bases and J 10 bases; nucleotides not matched to a gene: 3. Germline V gene sequence: CDR1 MNHNY, CDR2 SVGAGI (reference sequence). CDR3 sequence reads: CASSQDRGSPLHF. For the CDR3, the DNA is TGTGCCAGCAGTCAAGACAGGGGGTCACCCCTCCACTTT.

This rearrangement joins TRBV5-1 to TRBJ2-1, with TRBD1 identical over 9 bases. CDR3 size: 15 residues. From germline, CDR1 is SGHRS and CDR2 YFSETQ. Trimming at V came to 0 bases and at J to 7 bases, leaving 5 bases not matched to a gene. CDR3 in amino acids: CASSLAGTGWNEQFF. CDR3 nucleotide sequence: TGCGCCAGCAGCTTGGCCGGGACAGGGTGGAATGAGCAGTTCTTC.

The chain has TRBV30 and TRBJ1-2; tentatively, D is TRBD1 (5 bases). The CDR3 loop spans 13 amino acids. Trimming pared 1 base from V and 3 bases from J, leaving 9 bases between. The germline CDR1 and CDR2 sequences are GTSNPN and SVGIG (reference sequence). DNA for the CDR3: TGTGCCTGGAGTGCTGACAGCTACTATGGCTACACCTTC. It translates to CAWSADSYYGYTF.